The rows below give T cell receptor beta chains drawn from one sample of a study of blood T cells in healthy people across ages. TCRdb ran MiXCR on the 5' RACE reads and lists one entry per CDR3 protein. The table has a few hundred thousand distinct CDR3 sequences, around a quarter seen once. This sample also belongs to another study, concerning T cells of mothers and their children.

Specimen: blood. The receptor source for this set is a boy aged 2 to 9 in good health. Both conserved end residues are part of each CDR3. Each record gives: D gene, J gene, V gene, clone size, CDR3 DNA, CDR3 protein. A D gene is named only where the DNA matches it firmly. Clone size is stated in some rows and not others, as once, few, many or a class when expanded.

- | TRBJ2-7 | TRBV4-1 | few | TGCGCCAGCAGCCAAGGTTTTCAGGATCAGGACGAGCAGTACTTC | CASSQGFQDQDEQYF
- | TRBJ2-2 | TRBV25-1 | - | TGTGCCAGCCGTCGTAGCTCTGCGAACACCGGGGAGCTGTTTTTT | CASRRSSANTGELFF
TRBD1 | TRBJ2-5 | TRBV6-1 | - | TGTGCCAGCAGTACCCCGACAGGGTGGGAGACCCAGTACTTC | CASSTPTGWETQYF
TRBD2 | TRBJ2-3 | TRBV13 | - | TGTGCCAGCAGCTCCCGGACTAGCGGGACGACAGATACGCAGTATTTT | CASSSRTSGTTDTQYF
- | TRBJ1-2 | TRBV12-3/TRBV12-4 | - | TGTGCCAGCAGCACCGACCGATATGGCTACACCTTC | CASSTDRYGYTF
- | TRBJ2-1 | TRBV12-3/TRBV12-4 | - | TGTGCCAGCAGCCTAATGGACCAGAACAATGGGCAGTTCTTC | CASSLMDQNNGQFF
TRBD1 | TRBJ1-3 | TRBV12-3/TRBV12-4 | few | TGTGCCAGCAGAAGCACAGGGGGCAGACTAAACACCATATATTTT | CASRSTGGRLNTIYF
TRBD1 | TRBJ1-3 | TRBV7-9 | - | TGTGCCAGCAGCTCTACAAACACGGACAGGGGAGGAAACACCATATATTTT | CASSSTNTDRGGNTIYF
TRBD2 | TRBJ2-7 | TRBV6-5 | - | TGTGCCAGCAGCCGGCGGGGGGTTCACGAGCAGTACTTC | CASSRRGVHEQYF
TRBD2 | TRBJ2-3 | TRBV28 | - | TGTGCCAGCAACCCCCCTAGCGGGGGAGGCGCAGATACGCAGTATTTT | CASNPPSGGGADTQYF
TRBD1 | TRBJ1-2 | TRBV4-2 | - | TGTGCCAGCAGCCAAGACACCCGGGACAGGGGGCCGGGCTACACCTTC | CASSQDTRDRGPGYTF
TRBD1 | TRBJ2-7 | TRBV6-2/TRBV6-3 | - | TGTGCCAGCAGTTACACGACAGGGGCCACCTACGAGCAGTACTTC | CASSYTTGATYEQYF
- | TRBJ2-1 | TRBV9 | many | TGTGCCAGCAGCCCCCTCCCGCCTGAGGGGGTATTGGGTGAGCAGTTCTTC | CASSPLPPEGVLGEQFF
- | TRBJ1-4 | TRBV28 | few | TGTGCCAGCAGTTTGAGGGTCCTTAATGAAAAACTGTTTTTT | CASSLRVLNEKLFF
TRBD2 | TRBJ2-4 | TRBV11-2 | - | TGTGCCAGCAGCTCGGGGGGACTAGCGGGAGCATACCGTGAAAACATTCAGTACTTC | CASSSGGLAGAYRENIQYF
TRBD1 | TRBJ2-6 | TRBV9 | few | TGTGCCAGCAGCCGCCGGGACAGCCCGTTCGCCCCCAACGTCCTGACTTTC | CASSRRDSPFAPNVLTF
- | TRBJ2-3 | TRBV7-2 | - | TGTGCCAGCAGCTTAGCGCAAAGTACGCAGTATTTT | CASSLAQSTQYF
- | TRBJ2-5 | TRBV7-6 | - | TGTGCCAGCAGCTGTGGTGCAGCAGAGACCCAGTACTTC | CASSCGAAETQYF
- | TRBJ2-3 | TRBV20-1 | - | TGCAGTGCCCCGCGGGGGGGGCAGGGGGCCTCAGATACGCAGTATTTT | CSAPRGGQGASDTQYF
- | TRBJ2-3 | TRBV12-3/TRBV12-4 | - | TGTGCCAGCAGACCCCTCGGGAGCGCCACAGATACGCAGTATTTT | CASRPLGSATDTQYF
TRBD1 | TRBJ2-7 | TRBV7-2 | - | TGTGCCAGCACCCTGACCGGGACAGGGATTTCCGAGCAGTACTTC | CASTLTGTGISEQYF
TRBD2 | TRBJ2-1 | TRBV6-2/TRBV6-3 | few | TGTGCCAGCAGTTACGAGGTCCTAGCGGGGGGACTCAATGAGCAGTTCTTC | CASSYEVLAGGLNEQFF
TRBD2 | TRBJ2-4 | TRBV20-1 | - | TGCAGTGCTAGAGATCTCGGGACTAGCGGGGTGAAAAACATTCAGTACTTC | CSARDLGTSGVKNIQYF
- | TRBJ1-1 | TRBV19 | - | TGTGCCAGTAGTATGGTGGACAGCTTCGCTGAAGCTTTCTTT | CASSMVDSFAEAFF
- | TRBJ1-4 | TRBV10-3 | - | TGTGCCATCTCGGATGCAACTAATGAAAAACTGTTTTTT | CAISDATNEKLFF
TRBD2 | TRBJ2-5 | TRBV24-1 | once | TGTGCCACCAGTGATTTGCAAGTCTGGAGCGGGGTAAAGACCCACTACTTC | CATSDLQVWSGVKTHYF
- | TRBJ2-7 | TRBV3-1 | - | TGTGCCAGCAGCCCGGCCGGTCGATCCTACGAGCAGTACTTC | CASSPAGRSYEQYF
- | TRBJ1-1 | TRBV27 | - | TGTGCCAGCAGTTTAGAAGGGGGAGCGAACACTGAAGCTTTCTTT | CASSLEGGANTEAFF
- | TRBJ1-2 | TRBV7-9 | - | TGTGCCAGCAGCTCCATCACGGATGGAGGGCGTTCTGGCTACACCTTC | CASSSITDGGRSGYTF
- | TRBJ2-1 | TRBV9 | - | TGTGCCAGCAGCGTAGAGAGGGGTATCGGGAATGAGCAGTTCTTC | CASSVERGIGNEQFF
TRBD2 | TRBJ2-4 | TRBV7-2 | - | TGTGCCAGCAGCTTAGCTAGCGGGGGCCCGGTCCCTCCAGCCAAAAACATTCAGTACTTC | CASSLASGGPVPPAKNIQYF
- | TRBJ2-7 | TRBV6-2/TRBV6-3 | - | TGTGCCAGCAGTTACTCGAGAATTACAGGGTTGGGCGAGCAGTACTTC | CASSYSRITGLGEQYF
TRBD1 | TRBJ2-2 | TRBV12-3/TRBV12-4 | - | TGTGCCAGCAGTTTGGCACAGGGGGACACCGGGGAGCTGTTTTTT | CASSLAQGDTGELFF
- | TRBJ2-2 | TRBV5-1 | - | TGCGCCAGCGCCAGAGAGGGGCGCGGCGGGGAGCTGTTTTTT | CASAREGRGGELFF
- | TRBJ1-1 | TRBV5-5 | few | TGTGCCAGCAGCTTGGCACTTACCATGAACACTGAAGCTTTCTTT | CASSLALTMNTEAFF
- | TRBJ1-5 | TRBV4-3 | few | TGCGCCAGCAGCCAAGATGCGTCAAGCAATCAGCCCCAGCATTTT | CASSQDASSNQPQHF
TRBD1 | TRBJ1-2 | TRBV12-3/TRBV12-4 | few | TGTGCCAGCAGTTTCCAGGGGGCACGGGGCTACACCTTC | CASSFQGARGYTF
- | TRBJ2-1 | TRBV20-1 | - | TGCAGTGCTAGCGGGAGACTTAACAATGAGCAGTTCTTC | CSASGRLNNEQFF
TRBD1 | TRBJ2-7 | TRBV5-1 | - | TGCGCCAGCGGCCATGGACAGGGAAGCTACGAGCAGTACTTC | CASGHGQGSYEQYF
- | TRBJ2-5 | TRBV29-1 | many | TGCAGCGTTGGCCCTCGGGAGACCCAGTACTTC | CSVGPRETQYF
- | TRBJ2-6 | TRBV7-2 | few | TGTGCCAGCAGCAATTCCCCAGGGACTGGGGCCAACGTCCTGACTTTC | CASSNSPGTGANVLTF
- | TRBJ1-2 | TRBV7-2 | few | TGTGCCAGCAGCCCCACTTCTGGCCGATCTAACTATGGCTACACCTTC | CASSPTSGRSNYGYTF
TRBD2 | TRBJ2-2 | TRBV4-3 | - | TGCGCCAGCAGCCAGGGAATAGCGGGAGTACCCGGGGAGCTGTTTTTT | CASSQGIAGVPGELFF
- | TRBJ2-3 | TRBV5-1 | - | TGCGCCAGCAGCTTTTCCACAGCCAGTTATAGCACAGATACGCAGTATTTT | CASSFSTASYSTDTQYF
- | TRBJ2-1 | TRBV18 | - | TGTGCCAGCTCCCGAGACCACACAGGGATGAGGGACAATGAGCAGTTCTTC | CASSRDHTGMRDNEQFF
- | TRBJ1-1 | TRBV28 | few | TGTGCCAGCAGACCCCGGGCGGGCAGACTGAACACTGAAGCTTTCTTT | CASRPRAGRLNTEAFF
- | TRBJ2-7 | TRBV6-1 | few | TGTGCCAGCAGAGCCTATGATCAGGGGCCCAGCTCCTACGAGCAGTACTTC | CASRAYDQGPSSYEQYF
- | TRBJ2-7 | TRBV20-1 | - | TGCAGTGCTAGATGCCCCGCGGGCGCGAACGAGCAGTACTTC | CSARCPAGANEQYF
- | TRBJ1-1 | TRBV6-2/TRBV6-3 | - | TGTGCCAGCAGTTTGTCGTCCACTGAAGCTTTCTTT | CASSLSSTEAFF